The present TCR beta chain was sequenced within a study of tumor-infiltrating lymphocytes in primary liver carcinoma. CDR1 and CDR2 (germline): SGHAT, FQNNGV. V lost 6 bases, J lost 4 bases, and 10 bases stayed unmatched. This CDR3 comprises 15 residues. Unsorted whole blood yielded the blood RNA, and germline DNA was also extracted. From around 520 ng of total RNA, TCR beta-specific cDNA was reverse-transcribed using a constant-region primer. ARM-PCR, slightly modified, supplied the TCR beta libraries through three nested multiplex PCR rounds. TRBV1-TRBV30 forward primers paired with a C-beta reverse primer were used in the first two PCR rounds, which ran approximately 10 cycles each. TCRdb called the multiplex PCR reads again in MiXCR, with one record for every CDR3 protein. This sample has about 180,000 distinct CDR3 sequences; 50% to 75% occur once, and the top ten carry around 74%.

The clonotype comes from a man aged 35-49 years with primary liver carcinoma and hepatitis B virus infection. Material: peripheral blood. This chain uses TRBV11-2 with TRBJ2-3, with TRBD1 identical over 7 bases. CDR3 residues: CASSYRDSSSDTQYF. The CDR3 DNA follows: TGTGCCAGCAGTTATAGGGACAGCTCCTCAGATACGCAGTATTTT.